This T cell receptor (beta chain) was obtained from a study of cytomegalovirus exposure and HLA in healthy donors. Study-level points and caveats: Some 16,000 TCR beta sequences were associated with HLA alleles at 0.05 false discovery rate in a later analysis.

The CDR3 has 15 residues. The germline gives CDR1 ENHRY, CDR2 SYGVKD. V lost 6 bases, J lost 7 bases, and 11 bases stayed unmatched. Primers for the PCR totalled 60 Vbeta and 13 Jbeta. Profiled with immunoSEQ multiplex PCR; TCRdb holds only in-frame clones, not every one. This table has 90,000 to 110,000 clones, 73% appearing once. In the case of this clone: As yet, its antigen is unknown.

This TCR was sampled from a man aged 40-49 years in good health and CMV-seronegative. The chain combines TRBV10-3 with TRBJ1-5; 8 bases are a match to TRBD1. Sequenced material: PBMCs. The CDR3 is CAISYGQGQGQPQHF. CDR3 bases: TGTGCCATCAGCTACGGACAGGGCCAAGGACAGCCCCAGCATTTT.